This T cell receptor (beta chain) was found in a study of tumor and adjacent non-tumor tissue in lung cancer listed by TCRdb under 2018. Background on the whole study: The cohort included some twelve adenocarcinoma, a couple of squamous cell carcinoma and 1 small cell lung cancer patients. Ages among the roughly 15 patients ranged from roughly 31 to 76 years, there were 10 men and 5 women, and disease was at TNM stage I to III. Sequencing generated a total of 125,075,908 productive TCRbeta reads, averaging approximately 3.8 million reads per sample. The study compared bulk TCRbeta repertoires between lung tumor tissue and matched distant non-tumor lung tissue from over 12 lung cancer patients. Fewer than 35 paired specimens, one tumor and one normal lung sample per patient, were profiled by TCRbeta CDR3 sequencing.

Results the study describes overall, beyond this receptor: Only around 15 patients were included in the cohort, and the need for larger samples and more detailed clinical data was noted by the authors. Neither the sequencing platform nor unique molecular identifiers are mentioned in the methods. The top 100 clones accounted for a significantly larger cumulative portion of the repertoire in normal lung than in tumor tissue. Because peripheral blood was not sequenced, blood TCRbeta repertoires in the lung cancer patients of the study were not examined. Significantly higher TCR diversity was found in younger patients, and higher tumor TCR diversity was associated with shorter overall and disease-free survival. TCR diversity (inverse Simpson) was significantly higher in tumor than in normal lung tissue (roughly 390 vs 170, P = 0.0075, Mann-Whitney U test).

CDR1 SQVTM and CDR2 ANQGSEA are derived from the germline V gene. From V the trimming removes 8 bases and from J it removes 5 bases, while the gene matches leave 16 bases of the junction unaccounted for. Measured from the cysteine to the phenylalanine, the CDR3 is 15 residues long. CDR3 DNA only is kept here, 45 bases in frame from base 1. RNA was isolated from bulk, unsorted tissue, and RNA quality was assessed with a NanoDrop ND-1000 and an Agilent 2100. Donors were newly diagnosed lung cancer patients admitted for thoracic surgery in China between August and November 2014, without prior chemotherapy. Anyone who had undergone radiotherapy or chemotherapy before, or who had another cancer at the same time, was left out of the study. Surgical tissue pieces of roughly 1-2.2 cm3 were preserved in RNAlater solution and were kept at -80 degrees C until use. With respect to this clonotype: This receptor's antigen is unknown. Per-base quality was not reported, and no clone a single base away is much larger than it.

Library method: multiplex PCR. TCRdb names Illumina HiSeq 2500 as the instrument used. Following protocols modified from ARM-PCR, the researchers constructed TCRbeta libraries through three rounds of nested PCR with primers (Table S4). Before sequencing, PCR products in the 200-500 bp range were cut out of the gel and cleaned up using the QIAquick gel extraction kit. For the original study's pipeline: Trimmomatic was used to clean the reads, FLASH merged the cleaned reads into complete CDR3 sequences, and MiTCR assigned the sequences to V(D)J germline segments. Clonal diversity was calculated as the inverse Simpson's index using VDJtools. In-frame sequences lacking a premature stop codon were counted as productive reads. TCRdb cleaned the public reads at Q25 with fastp, built clones with MiXCR and kept in-frame beta chains. Rows merge per CDR3 protein into single entries with the most common DNA and genes. Clone size and V and J calls follow TCRdb, not the original study. The sample has about 80,000 distinct CDR3 sequences on record, roughly 75% of them singletons. 10% to 15% of the sample lies in the top ten.

The rearranged segments are TRBV29-1 and TRBJ2-5; 8 nucleotides in the junction match TRBD1. The sample was lung tumor tissue. The sequence was obtained from a woman aged 70-85 years with non-small cell lung cancer. The CDR3 is CSCESGQEVGETQYF. The nucleotides read TGCAGCTGTGAGTCGGGACAGGAGGTTGGGGAGACCCAGTACTTC. Beyond the CDR3, the reference TRBV29-1 and TRBJ2-5 genes provide the residues; the full variable domain reads: SAVISQKPSRDICQRGTSLTIQCQVDSQVTMMFWYRQQPGQSLTLIATANQGSEATYESGFVIDKFPISRPNLTFSTLTVSNMSPEDSSIYLCSCESGQEVGETQYFGPGTRLLVL.